What follows are 21 T cell receptor beta chains derived from one specimen sequenced in a study of shared clonotypes between healthy human individuals. Generated by immunoSEQ multiplex PCR, the TCRdb table keeps only in-frame clones and is missing some. There are roughly 86,000 clones in the sample; about 70% occur only once, and roughly 50% lies in the top ten. The specimen sequenced was memory CD8+ T cells sorted from blood. Indicated subset: CD45RO+ cells pooled with CCR7-negative TemRA cells. These receptors all come from a man between 25 and 39 years old in good health.

This clone was seen just once. This could be a read error, since a much larger clone is one nucleotide away. The rearrangement joins TRBV9 to TRBJ2-7, with 9 bases fitting TRBD1. The V segment lost 4 bases and the J segment 5 bases; nucleotides outside the gene matches: 10. Germline V gene data show CDR1 as SGDLS and CDR2 as YYNGEE. The CDR3 has 15 residues. CDR3 coding DNA: TGTGCCAGCAGCATATCCGGGACAGGGACCCACGAGCAGTACTTC. Amino acid sequence: CASSISGTGTHEQYF.

This clone was observed a handful of times. The CDR3 region has the DNA TGTGCCAGCAGTGGTTCCGAGCGGATCACAGATACGCAGTATTTT. Its translation: CASSGSERITDTQYF. V usage is TRBV6-1 and J usage is TRBJ2-3; possible D gene TRBD2, 5 bases. Per germline, CDR1 MNHNS and CDR2 SASEGT. This CDR3 has 15 amino acids. Trimming took 4 bases from V and 2 from J, leaving 13 bases between them.

V is TRBV27 and J is TRBJ1-1, with D unresolved. Between the trimmed V and J ends, which lost 0 bases and 7 bases, there was a span of 21 bases. CDR1 is MNHEY, CDR2 SMNVEV, per germline (reference sequence). The CDR3 loop spans 17 amino acids. CDR3: CASSLSGARWVKVEAFF. The CDR3 bases are TGTGCCAGCAGTTTATCCGGAGCACGGTGGGTTAAGGTTGAAGCTTTCTTT.

This clone is a singleton in its sample. This chain's CDR3 is CASRTLPGNEQFF. The DNA for the CDR3 is TGTGCCAGTAGGACCCTCCCGGGCAATGAGCAGTTCTTC. The chain recombines TRBV19 with TRBJ2-1; no clear D. This CDR3 region has 13 residues. The V end was cut by 6 bases, the J end by 6 bases, with 12 bases between. Looked up from germline, CDR1 is LNHDA and CDR2 is SQIVND (reference sequence).

In its sample, this clone was seen a few times. This chain uses TRBV7-6 with TRBJ2-7, with 9 bases identical to TRBD2. The J segment lost 6 bases and the V segment lost 1 base, leaving 4 bases of the junction unmatched. Germline values: CDR1 SGHVS, CDR2 FNYEAQ. There are 14 residues in the CDR3. CDR3 loop: CASSLDLAGFEQYF. The CDR3, as DNA: TGTGCCAGCAGCTTAGACCTAGCGGGATTCGAGCAGTACTTC.

This clone was recorded at least ten times. Just one base apart from a much larger clone, this may be a read error. Other DNA sequences in this specimen translate into the identical CDR3. This chain links TRBV6-1 with TRBJ2-7; 9 nucleotides line up with TRBD2. CDR1 and CDR2 (germline): MNHNS, SASEGT. V shed 0 bases, J shed 0 bases, and the junction held 0 bases outside the gene matches. This CDR3 is built from 15 residues. In nucleotides, the CDR3 is TGTGCCAGCAGTGAAGCACTAGCGGGCTCCTACGAGCAGTACTTC. Translating it yields CASSEALAGSYEQYF.

The chain combines TRBV28 with TRBJ1-2; D is undetermined. This CDR3 is built from 12 residues. The V gene's germline CDR1 is MDHEN and CDR2 SYDVKM. V shed 6 bases and J shed 8 bases, with 13 bases lying between them. The CDR3 spells CASRLKGSGYTF. CDR3 in DNA: TGTGCCAGCAGACTTAAGGGTAGCGGCTACACCTTC.

In its sample, this clone was seen many times. The V call is TRBV7-2, the J call TRBJ2-3; D is perhaps TRBD2 (6 bases). V was pared by 2 bases and J by 5 bases, with 17 bases between. This CDR3 spans 16 amino acids. Per germline, CDR1 SGHTA and CDR2 FQGNSA. In DNA form, the CDR3 reads TGTGCCAGCAGCTTATTTAGCGGAGGCACGAAAGATACGCAGTATTTT. Protein product: CASSLFSGGTKDTQYF.

The rearrangement joins TRBV19 to TRBJ2-1; 9 bases match TRBD2. This CDR3 has 13 residues. V was pared by 7 bases and J by 9 bases, with 7 bases of the junction left unmatched. Germline assignment: CDR1 LNHDA and CDR2 SQIVND (reference sequence). The chain's CDR3 is CASMLAGAGEQFF. The CDR3, as DNA: TGTGCCAGTATGTTAGCGGGAGCCGGTGAGCAGTTCTTC. Based on the CDR3 plus reference TRBV19 and TRBJ2-1, the full variable domain is DGGITQSPKYLFRKEGQNVTLSCEQNLNHDAMYWYRQDPGQGLRLIYYSQIVNDFQKGDIAEGYSVSREKKESFPLTVTSAQKNPTAFYLCASMLAGAGEQFFGPGTRLTVL.

The chain recombines TRBV13 with TRBJ2-3; perhaps TRBD1 as D (5 bases). The CDR3 has 15 residues. Germline V lookup: CDR1 PRHDT, CDR2 FYEKMQ (reference sequence). The V end was cut by 0 bases, the J end by 3 bases, with 10 bases between. In nucleotides, the CDR3 is TGTGCCAGCAGCTTAGGAGCAGGGCCGACAGATACGCAGTATTTT. It encodes CASSLGAGPTDTQYF.

This sequence joins TRBV7-2 and TRBJ2-3; maybe TRBD1 (6 bases). Trimming shortened V by 5 bases and J by 4 bases, and 13 bases separated the two germline ends. Germline CDR1 is SGHTA and CDR2 is FQGNSA. This CDR3 has 14 residues. The CDR3 region has the DNA TGTGCCAGCAGCGCCTCGACAGGTCCAGATACGCAGTATTTT. It translates to CASSASTGPDTQYF.

The gene calls are TRBV7-9 and TRBJ2-3, with 13 bases fitting TRBD2. V lost 5 bases to trimming and J lost 8 bases; unmatched junction nucleotides: 13. The V gene's germline CDR1 is SEHNR and CDR2 FQNEAQ (reference sequence). CDR3 length equals 17 residues. The CDR3 nucleotides read TGTGCCAGCAGCGAGGGACTAGCGGGGTCTAGCTTCGCTACGCAGTATTTT. Amino acids: CASSEGLAGSSFATQYF. Combining the CDR3 with reference TRBV7-9 and TRBJ2-3 gives the whole variable domain DTGVSQNPRHKITKRGQNVTFRCDPISEHNRLYWYRQTLGQGPEFLTYFQNEAQLEKSRLLSDRFSAERPKGSFSTLEIQRTEQGDSAMYLCASSEGLAGSSFATQYFGPGTRLTVL.

A note on this clone: The same CDR3 arises from other DNA sequences in this sample as well. This chain uses TRBV2 with TRBJ2-7; TRBD1 matches at 10 bases. Trimming at V came to 2 bases and at J to 4 bases, leaving 5 bases not matched to a gene. CDR3 length: 15 amino acids. Germline V gives CDR1 SNHLY, CDR2 FYNNEI. The CDR3 here is CASSENRDRGYEQYF. The CDR3 bases are TGTGCCAGCAGTGAAAACCGGGACAGGGGATACGAGCAGTACTTC.

This clone came up a few times. This sequence joins TRBV10-3 and TRBJ2-7, with TRBD2 identical over 9 bases. The V gene end was trimmed by 2 bases and the J gene end by 1 base; junction bases not matched to a gene: 6. This CDR3 spans 16 amino acids. Germline-derived CDR1 and CDR2 are ENHRY and SYGVKD. The CDR3: CAISETKREASYEQYF. DNA for the CDR3: TGTGCCATCAGTGAGACTAAGCGGGAGGCGTCCTACGAGCAGTACTTC.

In regard to this clone: This is likely an artifact of a read error, given a far larger clone one base away. The chain carries TRBV7-9 and TRBJ2-2; TRBD1 matches at 11 bases. The CDR3 is made up of 15 amino acids. Germline CDR1 is SEHNR and CDR2 is FQNEAQ (reference sequence). CDR3 sequence (DNA): TGTACCAGCAGCCCGGACAGGGGGCAAGCCGGGGAGCTGTTTTTT. Amino acids: CTSSPDRGQAGELFF.

The genes are TRBV28 and TRBJ2-2; 12 positions agree with TRBD2. Germline trimming cut 7 bases from V and 7 bases from J; bases unmatched to any gene: 7. This CDR3 is built from 15 residues. Germline V gives CDR1 MDHEN, CDR2 SYDVKM. The CDR3 DNA follows: TGTGCCAGCAATAGACTAGCGGGAGACGTCGGGGAGCTGTTTTTT. Translating gives CASNRLAGDVGELFF.

The chain couples TRBV27 to TRBJ1-1; perhaps TRBD1 as D (5 bases). Germline values: CDR1 MNHEY, CDR2 SMNVEV (reference sequence). The CDR3 is 13 amino acids. Trimming cost V 2 bases and J 8 bases, with 12 bases left between them. The CDR3 nucleotides are TGTGCCAGCAGTTTACGGGGGTTATCCGAAGCTTTCTTT. The encoded protein is CASSLRGLSEAFF.

The CDR3 loop reads CASSPPLRQRRDTQYF. CDR3 in DNA: TGTGCCAGCAGCCCGCCCCTGCGCCAAAGGCGAGATACGCAGTATTTT. The chain uses TRBV7-8 and TRBJ2-3; D gene ambiguous. Between the trimmed V and J ends, which lost 5 bases and 5 bases, there was a span of 20 bases. The CDR3 is 16 amino acids. CDR1 is SGHVS and CDR2 is FQNEAQ in the germline V gene. The full variable domain, completed using reference TRBV7-8 and TRBJ2-3, is GAGVSQSPRYKVAKRGQDVALRCDPISGHVSLFWYQQALGQGPEFLTYFQNEAQLDKSGLPSDRFFAERPEGSVSTLKIQRTQQEDSAVYLCASSPPLRQRRDTQYFGPGTRLTVL.

The chain has TRBV7-8 and TRBJ2-2; 7 bases are a match to TRBD2. Germline V gene data show CDR1 as SGHVS and CDR2 as FQNEAQ. This CDR3 contains 16 residues. The J segment lost 1 base and the V segment lost 5 bases, leaving 7 bases of the junction unmatched. Written as DNA, the CDR3 is TGTGCCAGCAGCCCGCGGGAGAGGGGGAACACCGGGGAGCTGTTTTTT. It is translated as CASSPRERGNTGELFF. Variable domain in full (rest from reference TRBV7-8 and TRBJ2-2): GAGVSQSPRYKVAKRGQDVALRCDPISGHVSLFWYQQALGQGPEFLTYFQNEAQLDKSGLPSDRFFAERPEGSVSTLKIQRTQQEDSAVYLCASSPRERGNTGELFFGEGSRLTVL.

This chain uses TRBV18 with TRBJ1-1; possible D gene TRBD1, 6 bases. The germline V gene encodes CDR1 KGHSH and CDR2 LQKENI. This CDR3 is 15 amino acids long. V gave up 3 bases and J gave up 11 bases, with 22 bases separating them. The CDR3 region has the DNA TGTGCCAGCTCACCTATCGAGGGGGGGGCGAGTTTGGCTTTCTTT. Translation gives CASSPIEGGASLAFF.

This chain uses TRBV29-1 with TRBJ2-1; D is ambiguous. Looked up from germline, CDR1 is SQVTM and CDR2 is ANQGSEA. This CDR3 comprises 13 residues. Trimming took off 4 bases at V and 7 bases at J, with 14 bases between the two ends. The CDR3 here is CSVASDYQNEQFF. CDR3 nucleotide sequence: TGCAGCGTTGCTTCCGATTATCAAAATGAGCAGTTCTTC.